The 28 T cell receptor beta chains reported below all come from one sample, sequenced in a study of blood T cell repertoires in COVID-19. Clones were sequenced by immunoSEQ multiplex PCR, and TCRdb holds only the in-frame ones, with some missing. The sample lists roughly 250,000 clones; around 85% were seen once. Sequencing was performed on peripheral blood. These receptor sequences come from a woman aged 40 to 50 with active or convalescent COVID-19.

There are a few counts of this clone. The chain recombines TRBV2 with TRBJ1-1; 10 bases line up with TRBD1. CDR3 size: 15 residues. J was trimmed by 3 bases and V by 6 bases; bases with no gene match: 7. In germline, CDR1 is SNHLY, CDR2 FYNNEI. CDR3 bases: TGTGCCAGCAGGAACTGGGACAGGGGTTACACTGAAGCTTTCTTT. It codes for CASRNWDRGYTEAFF. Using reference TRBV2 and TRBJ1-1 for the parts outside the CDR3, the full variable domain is EPEVTQTPSHQVTQMGQEVILRCVPISNHLYFYWYRQILGQKVEFLVSFYNNEISEKSEIFDDQFSVERPDGSNFTLKIRSTKLEDSAMYFCASRNWDRGYTEAFFGQGTRLTVV.

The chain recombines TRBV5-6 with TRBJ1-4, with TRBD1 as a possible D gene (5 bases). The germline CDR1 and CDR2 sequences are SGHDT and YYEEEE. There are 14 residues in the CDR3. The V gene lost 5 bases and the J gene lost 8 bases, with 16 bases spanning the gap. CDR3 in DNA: TGTGCCAGCAGGCGGACGGGGGAAAAAGAAAAACTGTTTTTT. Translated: CASRRTGEKEKLFF.

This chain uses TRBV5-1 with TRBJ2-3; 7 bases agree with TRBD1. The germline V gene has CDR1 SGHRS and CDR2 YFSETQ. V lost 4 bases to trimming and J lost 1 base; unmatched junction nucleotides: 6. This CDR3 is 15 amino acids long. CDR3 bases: TGCGCCAGCAGCCGACAGGGTCGCGGCACAGATACGCAGTATTTT. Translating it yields CASSRQGRGTDTQYF.

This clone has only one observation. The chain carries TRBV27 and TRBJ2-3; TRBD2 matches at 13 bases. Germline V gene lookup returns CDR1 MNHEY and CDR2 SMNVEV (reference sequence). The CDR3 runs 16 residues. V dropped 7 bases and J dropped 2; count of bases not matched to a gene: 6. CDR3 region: CASTPLAGGITDTQYF. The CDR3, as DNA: TGTGCCAGCACCCCACTAGCGGGGGGGATCACAGATACGCAGTATTTT.

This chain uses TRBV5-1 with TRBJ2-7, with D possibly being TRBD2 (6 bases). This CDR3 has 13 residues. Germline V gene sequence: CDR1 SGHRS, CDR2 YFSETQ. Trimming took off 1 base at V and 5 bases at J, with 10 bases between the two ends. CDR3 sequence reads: CASSLNRGNEQYF. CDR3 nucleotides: TGCGCCAGCAGCTTGAATCGGGGGAACGAGCAGTACTTC.

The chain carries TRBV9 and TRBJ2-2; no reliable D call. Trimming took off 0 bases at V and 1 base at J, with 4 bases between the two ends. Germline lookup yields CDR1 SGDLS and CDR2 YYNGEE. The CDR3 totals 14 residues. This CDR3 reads CASSVGRNTGELFF. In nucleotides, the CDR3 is TGTGCCAGCAGCGTAGGCAGGAACACCGGGGAGCTGTTTTTT. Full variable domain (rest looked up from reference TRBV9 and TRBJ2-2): DSGVTQTPKHLITATGQRVTLRCSPRSGDLSVYWYQQSLDQGLQFLIQYYNGEERAKGNILERFSAQQFPDLHSELNLSSLELGDSALYFCASSVGRNTGELFFGEGSRLTVL.

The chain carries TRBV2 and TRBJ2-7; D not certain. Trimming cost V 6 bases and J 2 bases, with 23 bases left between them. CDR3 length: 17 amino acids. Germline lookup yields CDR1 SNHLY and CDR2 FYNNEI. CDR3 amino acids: CASRRRPNPGLPYEQYF. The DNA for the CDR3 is TGTGCCAGCAGACGCAGGCCCAACCCCGGTCTCCCCTACGAGCAGTACTTC.

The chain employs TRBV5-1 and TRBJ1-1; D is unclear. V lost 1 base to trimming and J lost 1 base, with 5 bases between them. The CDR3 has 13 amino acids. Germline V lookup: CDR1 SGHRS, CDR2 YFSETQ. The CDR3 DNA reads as TGCGCCAGCAGCTTGAACACGAACACTGAAGCTTTCTTT. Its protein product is CASSLNTNTEAFF.

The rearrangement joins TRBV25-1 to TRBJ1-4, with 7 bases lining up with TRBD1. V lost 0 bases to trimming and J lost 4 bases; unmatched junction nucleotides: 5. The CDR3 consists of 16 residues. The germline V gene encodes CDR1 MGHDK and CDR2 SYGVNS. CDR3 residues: CASSEYRTGYNEKLFF. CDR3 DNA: TGTGCCAGCAGTGAATACCGGACAGGTTATAATGAAAAACTGTTTTTT.

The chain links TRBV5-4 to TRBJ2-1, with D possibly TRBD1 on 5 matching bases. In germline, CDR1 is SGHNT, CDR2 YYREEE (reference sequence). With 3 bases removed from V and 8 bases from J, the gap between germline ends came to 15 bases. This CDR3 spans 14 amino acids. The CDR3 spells CASSSTAGFDEQFF. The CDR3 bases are TGTGCCAGCAGCTCCACGGCAGGGTTCGATGAGCAGTTCTTC.

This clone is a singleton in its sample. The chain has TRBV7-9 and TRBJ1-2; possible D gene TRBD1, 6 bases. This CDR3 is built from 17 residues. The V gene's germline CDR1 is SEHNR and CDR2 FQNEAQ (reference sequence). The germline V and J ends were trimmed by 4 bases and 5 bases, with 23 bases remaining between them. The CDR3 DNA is TGTGCCAGCAGCTCCGTCCTGGGCGCAGGGGCACTTTATGGCTACACCTTC. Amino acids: CASSSVLGAGALYGYTF.

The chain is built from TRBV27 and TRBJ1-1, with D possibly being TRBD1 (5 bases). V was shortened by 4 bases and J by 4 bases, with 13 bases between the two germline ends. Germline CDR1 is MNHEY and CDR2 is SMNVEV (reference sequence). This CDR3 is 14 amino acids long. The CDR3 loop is CASSSQWGGTEAFF. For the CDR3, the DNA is TGTGCCAGCAGTTCCCAATGGGGCGGCACTGAAGCTTTCTTT.

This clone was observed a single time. The CDR3 region is CAWSGTGSNTEAFF. The DNA for the CDR3 is TGTGCCTGGAGTGGGACAGGATCGAACACTGAAGCTTTCTTT. The J gene is TRBJ1-1, the V gene TRBV30, with TRBD1 matching over 7 bases. The trim removed 1 base at V and 1 base at J, leaving 3 bases unmatched. This CDR3 spans 14 amino acids. Germline V gene lookup returns CDR1 GTSNPN and CDR2 SVGIG (reference sequence).

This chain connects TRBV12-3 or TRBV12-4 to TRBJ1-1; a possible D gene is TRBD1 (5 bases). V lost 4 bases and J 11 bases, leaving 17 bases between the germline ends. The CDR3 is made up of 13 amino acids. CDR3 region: CASSSGGRKGAFF. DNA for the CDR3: TGTGCCAGCAGTTCCGGGGGGAGAAAGGGCGCTTTCTTT.

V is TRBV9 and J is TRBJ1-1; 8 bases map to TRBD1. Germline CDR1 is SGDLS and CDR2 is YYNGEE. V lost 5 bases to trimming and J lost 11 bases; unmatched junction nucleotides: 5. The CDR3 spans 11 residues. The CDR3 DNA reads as TGTGCCAGCAGAGACAGGGGCGCGGCTTTCTTT. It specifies CASRDRGAAFF.

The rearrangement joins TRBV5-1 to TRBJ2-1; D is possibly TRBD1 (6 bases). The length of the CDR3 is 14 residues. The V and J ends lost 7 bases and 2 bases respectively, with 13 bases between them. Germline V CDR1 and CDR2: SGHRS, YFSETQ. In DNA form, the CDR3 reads TGCGCCAGCGCCCGGGGACAAACCTACAATGAGCAGTTCTTC. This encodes CASARGQTYNEQFF.

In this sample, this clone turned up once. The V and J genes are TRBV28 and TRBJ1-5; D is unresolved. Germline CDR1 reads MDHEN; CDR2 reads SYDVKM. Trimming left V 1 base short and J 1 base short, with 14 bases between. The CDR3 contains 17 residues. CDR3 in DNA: TGTGCCAGCAGTTTATACCCGGGGTTTCAAAGCAATCAGCCCCAGCATTTT. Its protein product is CASSLYPGFQSNQPQHF.

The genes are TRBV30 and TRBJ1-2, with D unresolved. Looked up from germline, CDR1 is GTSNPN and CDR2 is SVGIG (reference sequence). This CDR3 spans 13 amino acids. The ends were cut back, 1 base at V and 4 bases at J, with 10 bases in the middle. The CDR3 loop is CAWSGDTFYGYTF. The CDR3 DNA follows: TGTGCCTGGAGTGGTGACACCTTCTATGGCTACACCTTC.

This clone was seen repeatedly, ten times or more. In nucleotides, the CDR3 is TGTGCCAGCAGCCAACACAGGGGATACACTGAAGCTTTCTTT. This codes for CASSQHRGYTEAFF. This chain joins TRBV4-2 and TRBJ1-1; TRBD1 agrees at 7 bases. The germline gives CDR1 LGHNA, CDR2 YNFKEQ. V shed 2 bases and J 3 bases; nucleotides not matched to a gene: 3. This CDR3 is built from 14 residues.

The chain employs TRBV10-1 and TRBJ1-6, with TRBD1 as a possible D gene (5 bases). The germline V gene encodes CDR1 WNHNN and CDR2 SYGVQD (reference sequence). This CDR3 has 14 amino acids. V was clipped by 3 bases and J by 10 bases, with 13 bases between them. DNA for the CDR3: TGCGCCAGCAGTGAAGAAGGGGCTGGATCACCCCTCCACTTT. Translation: CASSEEGAGSPLHF.

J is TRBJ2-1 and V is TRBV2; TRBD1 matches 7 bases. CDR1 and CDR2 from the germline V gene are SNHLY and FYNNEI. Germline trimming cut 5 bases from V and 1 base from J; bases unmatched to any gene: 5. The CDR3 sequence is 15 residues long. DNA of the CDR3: TGTGCCAGCAGTCCCTACAGGGGTTCCTACAATGAGCAGTTCTTC. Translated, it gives CASSPYRGSYNEQFF. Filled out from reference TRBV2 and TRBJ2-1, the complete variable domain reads EPEVTQTPSHQVTQMGQEVILRCVPISNHLYFYWYRQILGQKVEFLVSFYNNEISEKSEIFDDQFSVERPDGSNFTLKIRSTKLEDSAMYFCASSPYRGSYNEQFFGPGTRLTVL.

CDR3 sequence reads: CASSQESRVYGYTF. CDR3 nucleotide sequence: TGTGCCAGCAGCCAAGAATCACGCGTGTATGGCTACACCTTC. The chain is built from TRBV3-1 (or the pseudogene TRBV3-2) and TRBJ1-2, with D unresolved. Trimming took 0 bases from V and 5 from J, leaving 10 bases between them. The length of the CDR3 is 14 residues. From germline, CDR1 is LGHDT and CDR2 YNNKEL (reference sequence).

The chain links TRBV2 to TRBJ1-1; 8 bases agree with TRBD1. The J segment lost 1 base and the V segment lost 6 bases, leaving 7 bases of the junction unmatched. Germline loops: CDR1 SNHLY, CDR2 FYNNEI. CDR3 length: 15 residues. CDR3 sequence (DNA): TGTGCCAGCAGCTCTCGGACAGGGCCGAACACTGAAGCTTTCTTT. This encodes CASSSRTGPNTEAFF.

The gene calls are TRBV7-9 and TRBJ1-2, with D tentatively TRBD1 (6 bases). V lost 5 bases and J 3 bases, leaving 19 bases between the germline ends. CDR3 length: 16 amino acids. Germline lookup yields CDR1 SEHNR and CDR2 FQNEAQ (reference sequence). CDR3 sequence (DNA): TGTGCCAGCAGCCCCTCAGGGGCGGCAGGGGACTATGGCTACACCTTC. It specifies CASSPSGAAGDYGYTF.

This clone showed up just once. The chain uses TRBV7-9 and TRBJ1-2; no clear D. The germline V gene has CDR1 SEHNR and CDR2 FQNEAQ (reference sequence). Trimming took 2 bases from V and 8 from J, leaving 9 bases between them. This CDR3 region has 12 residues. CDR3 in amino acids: CASSLRQIGYTF. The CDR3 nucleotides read TGTGCCAGCAGCTTACGCCAGATAGGCTACACCTTC.

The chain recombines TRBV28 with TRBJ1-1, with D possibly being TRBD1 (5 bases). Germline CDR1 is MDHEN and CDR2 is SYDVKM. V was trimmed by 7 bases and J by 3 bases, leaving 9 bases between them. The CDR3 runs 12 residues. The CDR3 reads CASISGYTEAFF. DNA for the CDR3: TGTGCCAGCATTTCAGGGTACACTGAAGCTTTCTTT.

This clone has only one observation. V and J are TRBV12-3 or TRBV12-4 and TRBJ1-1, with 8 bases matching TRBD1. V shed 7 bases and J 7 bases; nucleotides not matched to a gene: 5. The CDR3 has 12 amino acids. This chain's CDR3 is CASNSGGVEAFF. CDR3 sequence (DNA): TGTGCCAGCAATTCAGGGGGCGTTGAAGCTTTCTTT.

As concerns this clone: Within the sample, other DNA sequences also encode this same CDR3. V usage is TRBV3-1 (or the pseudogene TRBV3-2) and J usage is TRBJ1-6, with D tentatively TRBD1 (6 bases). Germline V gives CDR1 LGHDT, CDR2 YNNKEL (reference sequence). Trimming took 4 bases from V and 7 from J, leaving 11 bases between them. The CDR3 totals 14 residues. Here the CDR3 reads CASSPGQRNSPLHF. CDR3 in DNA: TGTGCCAGCAGCCCCGGACAGAGAAATTCACCCCTCCACTTT.